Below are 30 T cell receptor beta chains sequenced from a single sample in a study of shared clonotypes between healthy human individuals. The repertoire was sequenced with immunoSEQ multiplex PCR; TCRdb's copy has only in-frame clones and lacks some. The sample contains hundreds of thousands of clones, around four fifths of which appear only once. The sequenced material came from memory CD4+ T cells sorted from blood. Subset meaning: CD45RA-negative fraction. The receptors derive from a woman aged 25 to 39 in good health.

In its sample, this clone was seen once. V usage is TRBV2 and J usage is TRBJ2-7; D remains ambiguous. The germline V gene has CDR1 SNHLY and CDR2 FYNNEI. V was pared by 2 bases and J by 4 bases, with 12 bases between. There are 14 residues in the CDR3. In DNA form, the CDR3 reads TGTGCCAGCAGTGAAAGGGATTTCGTATACGAGCAGTACTTC. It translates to CASSERDFVYEQYF.

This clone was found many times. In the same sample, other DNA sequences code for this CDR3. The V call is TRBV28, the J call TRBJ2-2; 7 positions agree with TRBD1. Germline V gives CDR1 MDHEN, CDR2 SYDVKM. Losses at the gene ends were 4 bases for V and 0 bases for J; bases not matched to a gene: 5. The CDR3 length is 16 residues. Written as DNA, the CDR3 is TGTGCCAGCAGTTCTTCAGGGGGACCGAACACCGGGGAGCTGTTTTTT. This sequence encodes CASSSSGGPNTGELFF.

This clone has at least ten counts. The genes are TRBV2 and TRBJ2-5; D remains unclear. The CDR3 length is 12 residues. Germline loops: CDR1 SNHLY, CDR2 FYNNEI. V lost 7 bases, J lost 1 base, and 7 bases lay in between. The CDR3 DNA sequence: TGTGCCAGCAAGCCGGTCCAAGAGACCCAGTACTTC. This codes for CASKPVQETQYF.

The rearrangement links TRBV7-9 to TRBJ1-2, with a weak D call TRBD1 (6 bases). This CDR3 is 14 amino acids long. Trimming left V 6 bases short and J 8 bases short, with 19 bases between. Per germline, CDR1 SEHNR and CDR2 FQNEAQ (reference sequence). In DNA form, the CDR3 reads TGTGCCAGCAGGGTACAGGGAGATTCGTGGGGCTACACCTTC. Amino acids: CASRVQGDSWGYTF.

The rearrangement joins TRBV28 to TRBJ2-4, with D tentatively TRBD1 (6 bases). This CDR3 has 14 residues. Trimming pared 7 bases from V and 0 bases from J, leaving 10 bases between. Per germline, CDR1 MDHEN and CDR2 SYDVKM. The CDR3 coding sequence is TGTGCCAGCACGGACAGCTTAGCCAAAAACATTCAGTACTTC. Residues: CASTDSLAKNIQYF.

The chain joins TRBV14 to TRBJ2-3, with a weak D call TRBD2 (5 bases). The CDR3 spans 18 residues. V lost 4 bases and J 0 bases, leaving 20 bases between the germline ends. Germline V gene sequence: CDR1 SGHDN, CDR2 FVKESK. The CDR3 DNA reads TGTGCCAGCAGCCTTGGCAAACTAGAGAGAATAAGCACAGATACGCAGTATTTT. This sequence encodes CASSLGKLERISTDTQYF.

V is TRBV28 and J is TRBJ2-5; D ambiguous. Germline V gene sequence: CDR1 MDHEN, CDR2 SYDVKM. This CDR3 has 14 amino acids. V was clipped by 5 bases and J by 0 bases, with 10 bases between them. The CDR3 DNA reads TGTGCCAGCAGTCCGGACGGAAACCAAGAGACCCAGTACTTC. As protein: CASSPDGNQETQYF.

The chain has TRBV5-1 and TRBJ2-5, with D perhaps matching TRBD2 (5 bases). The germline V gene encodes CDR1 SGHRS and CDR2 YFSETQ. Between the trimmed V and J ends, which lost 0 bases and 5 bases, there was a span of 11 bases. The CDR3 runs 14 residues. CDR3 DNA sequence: TGCGCCAGCAGCTTGGCCCGGGAAGGGGAGACCCAGTACTTC. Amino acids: CASSLAREGETQYF.

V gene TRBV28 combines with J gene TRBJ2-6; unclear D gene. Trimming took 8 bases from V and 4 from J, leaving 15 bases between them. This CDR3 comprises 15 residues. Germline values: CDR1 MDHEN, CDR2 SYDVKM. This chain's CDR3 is CASCGVGSGANVLTF. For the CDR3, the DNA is TGTGCCAGCTGTGGCGTGGGATCAGGGGCCAACGTCCTGACTTTC.

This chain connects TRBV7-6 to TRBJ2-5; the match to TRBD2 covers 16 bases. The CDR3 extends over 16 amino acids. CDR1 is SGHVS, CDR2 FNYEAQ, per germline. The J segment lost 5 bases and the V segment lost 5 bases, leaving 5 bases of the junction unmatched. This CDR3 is CASSQGLAGGEETQYF. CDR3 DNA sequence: TGTGCCAGCAGCCAGGGACTAGCGGGAGGGGAGGAGACCCAGTACTTC.

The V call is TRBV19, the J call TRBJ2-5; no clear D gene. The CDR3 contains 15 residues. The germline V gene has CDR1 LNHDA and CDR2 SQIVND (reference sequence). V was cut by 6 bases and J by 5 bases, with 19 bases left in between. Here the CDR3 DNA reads TGTGCCAGTAGGGCAGTCAGTTCTCGGGTCGAGACCCAGTACTTC. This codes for CASRAVSSRVETQYF. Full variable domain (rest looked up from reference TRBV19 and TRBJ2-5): DGGITQSPKYLFRKEGQNVTLSCEQNLNHDAMYWYRQDPGQGLRLIYYSQIVNDFQKGDIAEGYSVSREKKESFPLTVTSAQKNPTAFYLCASRAVSSRVETQYFGPGTRLLVL.

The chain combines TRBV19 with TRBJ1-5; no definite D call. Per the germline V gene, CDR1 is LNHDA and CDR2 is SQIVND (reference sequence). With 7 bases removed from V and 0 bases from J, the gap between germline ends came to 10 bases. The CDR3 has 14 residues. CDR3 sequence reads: CASMRDLSNQPQHF. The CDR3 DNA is TGTGCCAGTATGAGGGATCTTAGCAATCAGCCCCAGCATTTT.

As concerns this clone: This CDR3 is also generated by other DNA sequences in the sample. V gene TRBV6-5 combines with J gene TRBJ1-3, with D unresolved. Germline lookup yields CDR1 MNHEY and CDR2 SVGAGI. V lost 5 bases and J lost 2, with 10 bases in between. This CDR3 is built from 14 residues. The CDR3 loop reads CASSPGVAGNTIYF. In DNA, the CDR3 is TGTGCCAGCAGTCCTGGGGTGGCTGGAAACACCATATATTTT.

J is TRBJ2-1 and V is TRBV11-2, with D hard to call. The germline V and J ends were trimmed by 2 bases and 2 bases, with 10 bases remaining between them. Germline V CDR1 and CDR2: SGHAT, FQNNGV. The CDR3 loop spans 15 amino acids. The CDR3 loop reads CASSLRRTTYNEQFF. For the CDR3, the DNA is TGTGCCAGCAGCTTAAGGCGTACTACCTACAATGAGCAGTTCTTC.

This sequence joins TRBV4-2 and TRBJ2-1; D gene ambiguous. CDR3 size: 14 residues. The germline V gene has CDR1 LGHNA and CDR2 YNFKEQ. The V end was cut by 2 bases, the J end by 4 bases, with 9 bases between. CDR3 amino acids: CASSQIVGYNEQFF. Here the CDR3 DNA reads TGTGCCAGCAGCCAAATCGTAGGGTACAATGAGCAGTTCTTC.

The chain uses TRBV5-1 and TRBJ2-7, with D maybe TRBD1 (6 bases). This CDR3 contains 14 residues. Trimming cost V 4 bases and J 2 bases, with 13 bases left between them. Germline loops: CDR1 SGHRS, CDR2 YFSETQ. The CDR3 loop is CASSAGQSPYEQYF. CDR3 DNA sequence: TGCGCCAGCAGCGCCGGACAGAGTCCCTACGAGCAGTACTTC.

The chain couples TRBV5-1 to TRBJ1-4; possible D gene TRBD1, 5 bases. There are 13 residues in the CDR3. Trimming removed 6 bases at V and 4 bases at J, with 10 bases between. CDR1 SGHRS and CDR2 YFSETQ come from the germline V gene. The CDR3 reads CASKGPDNEKLFF. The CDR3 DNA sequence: TGCGCCAGCAAGGGACCAGATAATGAAAAACTGTTTTTT.

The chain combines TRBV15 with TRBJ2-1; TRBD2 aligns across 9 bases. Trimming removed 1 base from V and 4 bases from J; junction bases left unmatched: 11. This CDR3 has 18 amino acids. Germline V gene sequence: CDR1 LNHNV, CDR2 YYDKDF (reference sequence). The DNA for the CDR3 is TGTGCCACCAGCAGAGGAAGGAGCCCTAGCGGGGAATACAATGAGCAGTTCTTC. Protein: CATSRGRSPSGEYNEQFF.

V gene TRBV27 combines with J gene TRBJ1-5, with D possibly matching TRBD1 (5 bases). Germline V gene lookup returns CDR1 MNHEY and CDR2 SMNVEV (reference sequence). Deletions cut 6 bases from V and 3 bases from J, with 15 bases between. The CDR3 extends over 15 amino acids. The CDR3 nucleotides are TGTGCCAGCAGCTATACCGGGGCCTTCAATCAGCCCCAGCATTTT. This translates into CASSYTGAFNQPQHF.

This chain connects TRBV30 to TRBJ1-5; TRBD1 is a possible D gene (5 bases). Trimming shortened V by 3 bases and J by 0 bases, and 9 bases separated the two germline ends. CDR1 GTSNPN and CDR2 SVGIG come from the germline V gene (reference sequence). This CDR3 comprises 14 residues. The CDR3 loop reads CAWSGGISNQPQHF. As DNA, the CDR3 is TGTGCCTGGAGCGGGGGAATTAGCAATCAGCCCCAGCATTTT. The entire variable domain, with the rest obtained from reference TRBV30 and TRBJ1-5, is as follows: SQTIHQWPATLVQPVGSPLSLECTVEGTSNPNLYWYRQAAGRGLQLLFYSVGIGQISSEVPQNLSASRPQDRQFILSSKKLLLSDSGFYLCAWSGGISNQPQHFGDGTRLSIL.

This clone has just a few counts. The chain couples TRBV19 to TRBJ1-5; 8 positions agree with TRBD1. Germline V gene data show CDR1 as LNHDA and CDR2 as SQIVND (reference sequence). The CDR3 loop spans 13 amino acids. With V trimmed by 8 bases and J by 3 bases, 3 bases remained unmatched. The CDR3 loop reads CASYRGSNQPQHF. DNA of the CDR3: TGTGCCAGTTACAGGGGGTCCAATCAGCCCCAGCATTTT.

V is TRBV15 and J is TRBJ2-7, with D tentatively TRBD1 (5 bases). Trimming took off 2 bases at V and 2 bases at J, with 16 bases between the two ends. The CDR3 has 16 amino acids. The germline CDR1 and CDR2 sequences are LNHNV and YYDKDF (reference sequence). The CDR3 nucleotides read TGTGCCACCAGCAGACACACAGGAGTTTACCCCTACGAGCAGTACTTC. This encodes CATSRHTGVYPYEQYF.

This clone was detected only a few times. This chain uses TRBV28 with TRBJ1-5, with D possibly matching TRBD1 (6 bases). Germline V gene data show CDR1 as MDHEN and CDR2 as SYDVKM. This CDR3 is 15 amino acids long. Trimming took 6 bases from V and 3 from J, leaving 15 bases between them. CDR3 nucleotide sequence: TGTGCCAGCAGCCGGACAGCGACTAACAATCAGCCCCAGCATTTT. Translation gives CASSRTATNNQPQHF.

CDR3 sequence (DNA): TGTGCCAGCAGTGACAGGGGGCTGAAAGAAAAACTGTTTTTT. This translates into CASSDRGLKEKLFF. The V and J genes are TRBV6-1 and TRBJ1-4, with TRBD1 matching 8 bases. V shed 3 bases, J shed 8 bases, and the junction held 5 bases outside the gene matches. This CDR3 is built from 14 residues. The germline V gene encodes CDR1 MNHNS and CDR2 SASEGT.

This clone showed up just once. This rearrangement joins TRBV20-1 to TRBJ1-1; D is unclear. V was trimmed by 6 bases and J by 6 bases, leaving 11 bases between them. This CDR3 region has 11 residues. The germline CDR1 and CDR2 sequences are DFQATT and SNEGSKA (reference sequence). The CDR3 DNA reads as TGCAGTGCCGCCCGGACGGCTGAAGCTTTCTTT. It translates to CSAARTAEAFF.

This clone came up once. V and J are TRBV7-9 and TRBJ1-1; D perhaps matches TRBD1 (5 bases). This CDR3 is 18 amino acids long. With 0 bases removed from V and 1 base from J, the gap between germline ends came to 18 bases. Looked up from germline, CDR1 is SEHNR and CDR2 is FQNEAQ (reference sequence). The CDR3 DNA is TGTGCCAGCAGCTTAGCGGGACTAGACTACGCTAAGAACACTGAAGCTTTCTTT. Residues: CASSLAGLDYAKNTEAFF. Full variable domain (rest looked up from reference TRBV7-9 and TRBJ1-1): DTGVSQNPRHKITKRGQNVTFRCDPISEHNRLYWYRQTLGQGPEFLTYFQNEAQLEKSRLLSDRFSAERPKGSFSTLEIQRTEQGDSAMYLCASSLAGLDYAKNTEAFFGQGTRLTVV.

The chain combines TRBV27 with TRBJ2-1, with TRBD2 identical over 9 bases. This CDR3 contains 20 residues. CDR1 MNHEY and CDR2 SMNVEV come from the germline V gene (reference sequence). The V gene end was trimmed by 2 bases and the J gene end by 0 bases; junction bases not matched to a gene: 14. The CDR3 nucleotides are TGTGCCAGCAGTTTAGTCCCCTACTTTCTAGCGGGGAACTCCTACAATGAGCAGTTCTTC. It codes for CASSLVPYFLAGNSYNEQFF.

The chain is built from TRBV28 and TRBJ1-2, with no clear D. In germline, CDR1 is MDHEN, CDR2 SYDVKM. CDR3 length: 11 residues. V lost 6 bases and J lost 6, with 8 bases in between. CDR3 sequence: CASRLSDGYTF. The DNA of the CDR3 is TGTGCCAGCAGACTATCGGATGGCTACACCTTC.

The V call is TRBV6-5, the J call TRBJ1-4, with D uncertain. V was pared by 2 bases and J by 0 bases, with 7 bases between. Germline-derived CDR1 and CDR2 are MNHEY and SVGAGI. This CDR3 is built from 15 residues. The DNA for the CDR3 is TGTGCCAGCAGTTACGCCGGAACAACTAATGAAAAACTGTTTTTT. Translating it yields CASSYAGTTNEKLFF.

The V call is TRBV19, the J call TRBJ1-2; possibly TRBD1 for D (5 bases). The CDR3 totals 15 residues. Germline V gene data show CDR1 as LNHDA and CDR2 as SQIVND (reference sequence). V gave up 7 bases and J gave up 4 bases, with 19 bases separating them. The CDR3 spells CASIRAAELTYGYTF. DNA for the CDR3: TGTGCCAGTATCAGGGCGGCAGAACTAACCTATGGCTACACCTTC. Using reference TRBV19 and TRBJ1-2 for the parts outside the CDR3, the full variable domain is DGGITQSPKYLFRKEGQNVTLSCEQNLNHDAMYWYRQDPGQGLRLIYYSQIVNDFQKGDIAEGYSVSREKKESFPLTVTSAQKNPTAFYLCASIRAAELTYGYTFGSGTRLTVV.